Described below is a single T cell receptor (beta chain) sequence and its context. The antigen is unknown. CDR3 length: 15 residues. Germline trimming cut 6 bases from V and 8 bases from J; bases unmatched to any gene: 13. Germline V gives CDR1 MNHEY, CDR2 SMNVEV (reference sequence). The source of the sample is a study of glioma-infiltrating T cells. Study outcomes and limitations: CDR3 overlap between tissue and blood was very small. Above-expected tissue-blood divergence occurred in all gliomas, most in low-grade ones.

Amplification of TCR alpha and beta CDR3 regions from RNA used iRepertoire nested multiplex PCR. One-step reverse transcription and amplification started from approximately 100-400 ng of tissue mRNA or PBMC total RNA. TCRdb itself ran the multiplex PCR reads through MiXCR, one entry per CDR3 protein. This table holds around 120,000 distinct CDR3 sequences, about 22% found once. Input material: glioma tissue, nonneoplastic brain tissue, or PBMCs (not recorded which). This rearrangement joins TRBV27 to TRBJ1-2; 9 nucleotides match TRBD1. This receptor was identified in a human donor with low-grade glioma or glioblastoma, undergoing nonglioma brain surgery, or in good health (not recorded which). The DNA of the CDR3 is TGTGCCAGCAGCCAAGCCGGGACAGGGATTAAGGGCTACACCTTC. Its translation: CASSQAGTGIKGYTF.